Below, 21 T cell receptor beta chains from the same sample are listed, as sequenced in a study of T cell responses to AZD1222 COVID-19 vaccine. The method was immunoSEQ multiplex PCR; TCRdb's version includes in-frame clones alone and lacks a portion of them. The sample lists fewer than 300,000 clones, 80% to 95% occurring once. This specimen was peripheral blood, taken on day 0 of AZD1222 vaccination. The receptor source for this set is an adult in good health.

The chain employs TRBV5-4 and TRBJ1-6; D unclear. This CDR3 comprises 14 residues. The germline V gene encodes CDR1 SGHNT and CDR2 YYREEE (reference sequence). V was pared by 1 base and J by 5 bases, with 7 bases between. CDR3 coding DNA: TGTGCCAGCAGCTTGAGGAGCGATAATTCACCCCTCCACTTT. This encodes CASSLRSDNSPLHF. Full variable domain (outside the CDR3, taken from reference TRBV5-4 and TRBJ1-6): ETGVTQSPTHLIKTRGQQVTLRCSSQSGHNTVSWYQQALGQGPQFIFQYYREEENGRGNFPPRFSGLQFPNYSSELNVNALELDDSALYLCASSLRSDNSPLHFGNGTRLTVT.

This chain connects TRBV28 to TRBJ2-7; 10 positions match TRBD2. The CDR3 totals 16 residues. Germline CDR1 MDHEN, CDR2 SYDVKM. The V gene end was trimmed by 2 bases and the J gene end by 6 bases; junction bases not matched to a gene: 10. The CDR3 region is CASSLPSSGSWGEQYF. The CDR3, as DNA: TGTGCCAGCAGTTTACCCTCTAGCGGGAGCTGGGGCGAGCAGTACTTC. The entire variable domain, with the rest obtained from reference TRBV28 and TRBJ2-7, is as follows: DVKVTQSSRYLVKRTGEKVFLECVQDMDHENMFWYRQDPGLGLRLIYFSYDVKMKEKGDIPEGYSVSREKKERFSLILESASTNQTSMYLCASSLPSSGSWGEQYFGPGTRLTVT.

The chain employs TRBV5-8 and TRBJ1-1, with a weak D call TRBD1 (5 bases). The V gene's germline CDR1 is SGHTS and CDR2 YDEGEE. Trimming took off 4 bases at V and 6 bases at J, with 16 bases between the two ends. The CDR3 loop spans 14 amino acids. CDR3 DNA sequence: TGTGCCAGCAGCCTGGGGGAGTCGAGGTCTGAAGCTTTCTTT. The encoded protein is CASSLGESRSEAFF.

As regards this clone: This CDR3 is also generated by other DNA sequences in the sample. The chain carries TRBV28 and TRBJ1-2, with unresolved D. V was pared by 5 bases and J by 1 base, with 2 bases between. Germline V CDR1 and CDR2: MDHEN, SYDVKM. The length of the CDR3 is 11 residues. The CDR3 spells CASSSNYGYTF. The CDR3 nucleotides are TGTGCCAGCAGTAGTAACTATGGCTACACCTTC.

The chain has TRBV3-1 (or the pseudogene TRBV3-2) and TRBJ1-1; no firm D call. Germline V gene sequence: CDR1 LGHDT, CDR2 YNNKEL (reference sequence). The ends were cut back, 4 bases at V and 3 bases at J, with 12 bases in the middle. CDR3 size: 14 residues. The CDR3 region is CASSRLSGDTEAFF. The CDR3 DNA sequence: TGTGCCAGCAGCCGACTTTCCGGGGACACTGAAGCTTTCTTT.

V gene TRBV28 combines with J gene TRBJ2-3, with D hard to call. The CDR3 loop spans 15 amino acids. V was cut by 3 bases and J by 3 bases, with 13 bases left in between. CDR1 MDHEN and CDR2 SYDVKM come from the germline V gene. The CDR3 loop is CASSLKSIWTDTQYF. The CDR3 bases are TGTGCCAGCAGTTTGAAGTCTATATGGACAGATACGCAGTATTTT.

The CDR3 DNA is TGCGCCAGCAGTGAGAGGCAGGGGGCCGGTCAGCCCCAGCATTTT. This codes for CASSERQGAGQPQHF. The rearrangement links TRBV10-2 to TRBJ1-5, with 8 positions matching TRBD1. CDR1 is WSHSY and CDR2 is SAAADI in the germline V gene. CDR3 size: 15 residues. J was trimmed by 6 bases and V by 2 bases; bases with no gene match: 6.

The V and J genes are TRBV27 and TRBJ1-4, with 11 bases fitting TRBD1. J gave up 8 bases and V 6 bases, and 14 bases lay outside the gene matches. The CDR3 consists of 17 residues. Per germline, CDR1 MNHEY and CDR2 SMNVEV (reference sequence). The CDR3 region has the DNA TGTGCCAGCAGCCGGACAGGGGGCGCGGGTGTGGGGGAAAAACTGTTTTTT. Protein: CASSRTGGAGVGEKLFF.

J is TRBJ2-3 and V is TRBV19; 10 bases line up with TRBD2. Germline V gene sequence: CDR1 LNHDA, CDR2 SQIVND (reference sequence). V lost 8 bases to trimming and J lost 4 bases; unmatched junction nucleotides: 3. This CDR3 has 13 amino acids. For the CDR3, the DNA is TGTGCCAGTTCTAGCGGGAGTGCAGATACGCAGTATTTT. It codes for CASSSGSADTQYF.

The chain couples TRBV5-1 to TRBJ2-1; perhaps TRBD2 as D (7 bases). The germline V gene encodes CDR1 SGHRS and CDR2 YFSETQ. V was pared by 7 bases and J by 4 bases, with 12 bases between. CDR3 length: 13 residues. CDR3 amino acids: CASGGAEYNEQFF. The CDR3, as DNA: TGCGCCAGCGGGGGGGCGGAGTACAATGAGCAGTTCTTC.

The chain has TRBV24-1 and TRBJ1-6; 10 bases map to TRBD1. V was clipped by 12 bases and J by 8 bases; unmatched bases: 9. Germline CDR1 and CDR2: KGHDR and SFDVKD. The CDR3 spans 14 residues. The DNA of the CDR3 is TGTGCCCCGTTGACAGGGGGCTTAGATTCACCCCTCCACTTT. This gives the protein CAPLTGGLDSPLHF.

The chain has TRBV25-1 and TRBJ1-1; D is perhaps TRBD1 (5 bases). The V end was cut by 3 bases, the J end by 7 bases, with 12 bases between. The CDR3 length is 13 residues. CDR1 and CDR2 from the germline V gene are MGHDK and SYGVNS. This chain's CDR3 is CASSDRRVGEAFF. As DNA, the CDR3 is TGTGCCAGCAGTGACCGCAGGGTTGGTGAAGCTTTCTTT. The full variable domain, its missing parts supplied by reference TRBV25-1 and TRBJ1-1, is EADIYQTPRYLVIGTGKKITLECSQTMGHDKMYWYQQDPGMELHLIHYSYGVNSTEKGDLSSESTVSRIRTEHFPLTLESARPSHTSQYLCASSDRRVGEAFFGQGTRLTVV.

V and J are TRBV4-2 and TRBJ2-1, with TRBD1 as a possible D gene (6 bases). V shed 3 bases and J shed 5 bases, with 17 bases lying between them. Germline V gene lookup returns CDR1 LGHNA and CDR2 YNFKEQ. The CDR3 is made up of 16 amino acids. The CDR3 bases are TGTGCCAGCAGCCAGATAGGGGGAGTTTACAACAATGAGCAGTTCTTC. Its translation: CASSQIGGVYNNEQFF.

Concerning this clone: Other DNA sequences in this specimen translate into the identical CDR3. CDR3 protein: CAISAGSYEQYF. Written as DNA, the CDR3 is TGTGCCATCAGTGCAGGCAGCTACGAGCAGTACTTC. The chain links TRBV10-3 to TRBJ2-7, with D uncertain. Germline V lookup: CDR1 ENHRY, CDR2 SYGVKD. Trimming left V 4 bases short and J 3 bases short, with 7 bases between. CDR3 length: 12 amino acids.

V is TRBV6-2 or TRBV6-3 and J is TRBJ2-7, with a tentative D call TRBD1 (5 bases). Looked up from germline, CDR1 is MNHEY and CDR2 is SVGEGT. This CDR3 region has 13 residues. V gave up 5 bases and J gave up 2 bases, with 10 bases separating them. The CDR3 loop reads CASSLGEAYEQYF. CDR3 in DNA: TGTGCCAGCAGTCTAGGGGAAGCCTACGAGCAGTACTTC.

The rearrangement joins TRBV6-4 to TRBJ1-1; D possibly corresponds to TRBD1 (5 bases). Germline-derived CDR1 and CDR2 are MRHNA and SNTAGT. Trimming shortened V by 3 bases and J by 3 bases, and 11 bases separated the two germline ends. CDR3 length: 14 amino acids. The CDR3 reads CASSEGPDDTEAFF. The DNA of the CDR3 is TGTGCCAGCAGTGAGGGACCCGACGACACTGAAGCTTTCTTT.

The J gene is TRBJ2-3, the V gene TRBV9; 8 nucleotides line up with TRBD2. Germline CDR1 SGDLS, CDR2 YYNGEE. The CDR3 has 15 residues. The J segment lost 4 bases and the V segment lost 4 bases, leaving 8 bases of the junction unmatched. The CDR3 sequence: CASSNAAGVADTQYF. In DNA form, the CDR3 reads TGTGCCAGCAGCAATGCAGCGGGAGTGGCAGATACGCAGTATTTT.

The V gene is TRBV12-3 or TRBV12-4, the J gene TRBJ1-5; D gene ambiguous. CDR3 length: 12 amino acids. Trimming cost V 3 bases and J 7 bases, with 7 bases left between them. The CDR3 reads CASSLITQPQHF. CDR3 in DNA: TGTGCCAGCAGTTTGATTACCCAGCCCCAGCATTTT.

This clone was recorded once. This chain connects TRBV28 to TRBJ1-5; D gene ambiguous. The CDR3 runs to 12 residues. V was shortened by 4 bases and J by 7 bases, with 8 bases between the two germline ends. Germline assignment: CDR1 MDHEN and CDR2 SYDVKM. CDR3 coding DNA: TGTGCCAGCAGTTCCGCGCGGCAGCCCCAGCATTTT. It codes for CASSSARQPQHF.

Only one count was recorded for this clone. The chain links TRBV7-8 to TRBJ1-3; 7 nucleotides agree with TRBD1. Germline values: CDR1 SGHVS, CDR2 FQNEAQ. The CDR3 has 13 residues. V lost 4 bases and J lost 10; bases outside the gene matches: 7. The CDR3 bases are TGTGCCAGCAGCTCAACAGGGGCCTTGACCATATATTTT. Its translation: CASSSTGALTIYF. The full variable domain, its missing parts supplied by reference TRBV7-8 and TRBJ1-3, is GAGVSQSPRYKVAKRGQDVALRCDPISGHVSLFWYQQALGQGPEFLTYFQNEAQLDKSGLPSDRFFAERPEGSVSTLKIQRTQQEDSAVYLCASSSTGALTIYFGEGSWLTVV.

This clone was picked up one time. The chain joins TRBV30 to TRBJ2-7; D assignment may be TRBD1 or TRBD2 (5 bases each). This CDR3 is built from 12 residues. V was clipped by 5 bases and J by 3 bases, with 11 bases between them. Germline-derived CDR1 and CDR2 are GTSNPN and SVGIG (reference sequence). CDR3 region: CAWGGPYYEQYF. CDR3 nucleotide sequence: TGTGCCTGGGGGGGTCCCTACTACGAGCAGTACTTC.